This T cell receptor beta chain stems from a study of T cell repertoires in ileal Crohn's disease. Libraries were prepared by immunoSEQ multiplex PCR; TCRdb keeps only in-frame clonotypes and omits some of them. The sample has around 7,000 clones, more than 65% seen once; the top ten hold around 9%. The CDR3 has 14 amino acids. Trimming removed 4 bases from V and 4 bases from J; junction bases left unmatched: 4. Germline CDR1 and CDR2: SGHRS and YFSETQ. Time point meaning: neoterminal ileum biopsy at postoperative endoscopy, about 6 months after surgery. This clonotype was sampled from an adult with Crohn's disease. This sequence joins TRBV5-1 and TRBJ2-5; TRBD1 aligns across 10 bases. The sample was ileal tissue. The CDR3 spells CASSDGTGVETQYF. As DNA, the CDR3 is TGCGCCAGCAGCGACGGGACAGGGGTAGAGACCCAGTACTTC.